Following are 3 T cell receptor beta chains from one sample sequenced in a study of regulatory T cells in long-lasting Graves disease. Sequencing libraries for TCR beta were prepared with iRepertoire HTBI primers and Arm-PCR of CDR3 regions. MiXCR was run by TCRdb on the multiplex PCR reads, yielding one entry per CDR3 protein. The top ten hold less than 9% of the sample, which has hundreds of thousands of distinct CDR3 sequences, around 20% seen once. Time point meaning: persistent/refractory GD, antithyroid drugs over 5 years with positive TRAb. Scientists built the TCR library using RNA that was extracted from PBMCs. The starting material was peripheral blood mononuclear cells (PBMCs), obtained when the disease was refractory, from a patient treated with antithyroid drugs. The source is a female donor with Graves disease.

This clonotype was picked up many times. V is TRBV6-1 and J is TRBJ2-7; 14 bases align to TRBD2. Germline CDR1 and CDR2: MNHNS and SASEGT. J was trimmed by 4 bases and V by 6 bases; bases with no gene match: 11. The CDR3 is 17 residues long. Here the CDR3 DNA reads TGTGCCAGCAGCTACGGGACTAGCGGGAGCGGGGTGTACGAGCAGTACTTC. This gives the protein CASSYGTSGSGVYEQYF.

This clonotype has more than one count but fewer than ten. The chain is built from TRBV19 and TRBJ2-7; D is uncertain. CDR1 is LNHDA, CDR2 SQIVND, per germline (reference sequence). V lost 0 bases, J lost 6 bases, and 18 bases lay in between. There are 16 residues in the CDR3. The CDR3 sequence: CASSIDLGDSGREQYF. The CDR3 coding sequence is TGTGCCAGTAGTATAGATCTAGGAGACTCCGGTCGCGAGCAGTACTTC.

This clonotype was counted between two and nine times. The chain has TRBV19 and TRBJ1-2; 9 positions match TRBD1. V trimming: 5 bases; J trimming: 8 bases; junction bases outside the gene matches: 9. This CDR3 spans 14 amino acids. Germline V lookup: CDR1 LNHDA, CDR2 SQIVND (reference sequence). CDR3 sequence: CASSLGDRAGGYTF. The CDR3 nucleotides read TGTGCCAGTAGTCTCGGGGACAGGGCCGGAGGCTACACCTTC.